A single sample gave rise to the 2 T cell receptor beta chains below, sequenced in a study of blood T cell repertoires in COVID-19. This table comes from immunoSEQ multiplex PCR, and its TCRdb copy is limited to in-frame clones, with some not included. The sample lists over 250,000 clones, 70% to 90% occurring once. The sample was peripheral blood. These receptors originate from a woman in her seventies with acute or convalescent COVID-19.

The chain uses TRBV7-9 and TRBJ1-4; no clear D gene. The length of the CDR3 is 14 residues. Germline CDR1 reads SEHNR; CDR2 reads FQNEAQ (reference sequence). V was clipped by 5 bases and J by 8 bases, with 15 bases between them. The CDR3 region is CASSPRTGGEKLFF. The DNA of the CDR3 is TGTGCCAGCAGCCCCCGGACGGGAGGGGAAAAACTGTTTTTT.

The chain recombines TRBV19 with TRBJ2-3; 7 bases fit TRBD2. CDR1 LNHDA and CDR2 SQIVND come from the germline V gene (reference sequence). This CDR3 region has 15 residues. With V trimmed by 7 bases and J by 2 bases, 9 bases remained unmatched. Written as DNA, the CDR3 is TGTGCCAGTACTTCTAGCGGAACTTACACAGATACGCAGTATTTT. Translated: CASTSSGTYTDTQYF.